Following are 31 T cell receptor beta chains from one sample sequenced in a study of CD8 T cell repertoires and HIV-1 epitope variants. For these TCRs, the target antigens are not known. Clones were read by immunoSEQ multiplex PCR, and TCRdb kept only the in-frame ones, dropping some. The table records about 5,400 clones, 50% to 70% of them present only once. Sequenced: cultured CD8+ T cells derived from PBMCs. The receptors stem from a male donor with HIV.

This clone turned up a few times. The chain combines TRBV6-1 with TRBJ2-7; the D is unclear. Trimming removed 0 bases at V and 4 bases at J, with 7 bases between. This CDR3 contains 13 residues. Germline V gives CDR1 MNHNS, CDR2 SASEGT. The CDR3 bases are TGTGCCAGCAGTGAAGCGACCGCATACGAGCAGTACTTC. Translated, it gives CASSEATAYEQYF.

The chain couples TRBV28 to TRBJ1-4; D is uncertain. V was cut by 5 bases and J by 0 bases, with 4 bases left in between. Germline V gene sequence: CDR1 MDHEN, CDR2 SYDVKM. This CDR3 has 13 residues. The CDR3 sequence: CASSPATNEKLFF. In DNA form, the CDR3 reads TGTGCCAGCAGTCCTGCAACTAATGAAAAACTGTTTTTT.

The chain is built from TRBV5-5 and TRBJ2-2; no reliable D call. The V and J ends lost 2 bases and 8 bases respectively, with 16 bases between them. The CDR3 is 15 residues long. Germline V gene sequence: CDR1 SGHKS, CDR2 YYEKEE (reference sequence). As DNA, the CDR3 is TGTGCCAGCAGCTTTGAGACCTCTTCCAAGGGGGAGCTGTTTTTT. It codes for CASSFETSSKGELFF.

The chain is built from TRBV10-3 and TRBJ1-2; D perhaps matches TRBD1 (5 bases). Germline CDR1 reads ENHRY; CDR2 reads SYGVKD. This CDR3 has 15 amino acids. V was cut by 0 bases and J by 8 bases, with 16 bases left in between. The CDR3 nucleotides are TGTGCCATCAGTGAGTCCGGGGGGATTGGGGAAGGCTACACCTTC. It yields the protein CAISESGGIGEGYTF.

The rearrangement links TRBV28 to TRBJ2-3, with D possibly TRBD2 on 5 matching bases. The germline V gene encodes CDR1 MDHEN and CDR2 SYDVKM. This CDR3 has 16 amino acids. The V gene lost 7 bases and the J gene lost 0 bases, with 17 bases spanning the gap. CDR3 bases: TGTGCCAGCACCCTGGGAGCGGAGCCTAGCACAGATACGCAGTATTTT. Protein: CASTLGAEPSTDTQYF.

This clone appeared a single time. The chain has TRBV4-2 and TRBJ2-5, with TRBD2 matching over 14 bases. This CDR3 spans 18 amino acids. CDR1 and CDR2 (germline): LGHNA, YNFKEQ. With 5 bases clipped from V and 1 base from J, the junction kept 9 bases outside the gene matches. CDR3 amino acids: CASSDRTSGGILQETQYF. The CDR3 nucleotides read TGTGCCAGCAGCGATCGGACTAGCGGGGGGATCCTCCAAGAGACCCAGTACTTC.

The chain recombines TRBV27 with TRBJ2-7; a possible D gene is TRBD2 (6 bases). The CDR3 is made up of 13 amino acids. Germline V gene sequence: CDR1 MNHEY, CDR2 SMNVEV (reference sequence). Trimming took off 5 bases at V and 5 bases at J, with 13 bases between the two ends. The CDR3 reads CASSRRADDEQYF. The DNA for the CDR3 is TGTGCCAGCAGTCGGAGGGCAGACGACGAGCAGTACTTC.

The genes are TRBV5-6 and TRBJ1-4; a weak D match, TRBD1 (5 bases). There are 15 residues in the CDR3. The germline CDR1 and CDR2 sequences are SGHDT and YYEEEE. Deletions cut 4 bases from V and 0 bases from J, with 10 bases between. The CDR3 DNA sequence: TGTGCCAGCAGCAGGGCGGGGGCAACTAATGAAAAACTGTTTTTT. Translating gives CASSRAGATNEKLFF.

The chain employs TRBV15 and TRBJ2-3; 8 bases map to TRBD2. V lost 4 bases to trimming and J lost 2 bases; unmatched junction nucleotides: 5. CDR1 is LNHNV, CDR2 YYDKDF, per germline (reference sequence). The CDR3 consists of 15 residues. This CDR3 is CATSKVAGITDTQYF. DNA of the CDR3: TGTGCCACCAGCAAAGTAGCGGGGATCACAGATACGCAGTATTTT. The full variable domain, rest sourced from reference TRBV15 and TRBJ2-3, is DAMVIQNPRYQVTQFGKPVTLSCSQTLNHNVMYWYQQKSSQAPKLLFHYYDKDFNNEADTPDNFQSRRPNTSFCFLDIRSPGLGDTAMYLCATSKVAGITDTQYFGPGTRLTVL.

This clone occurred once. V and J are TRBV7-6 and TRBJ1-6; no firm D call. Germline V gene data show CDR1 as SGHVS and CDR2 as FNYEAQ. The CDR3 spans 14 residues. Trimming left V 1 base short and J 10 bases short, with 11 bases between. The CDR3 nucleotides are TGTGCCAGCAGCTTAGACGGGAGAAACTCACCCCTCCACTTT. Translated: CASSLDGRNSPLHF.

The sample holds a few counts of this clone. The V call is TRBV10-3, the J call TRBJ2-1; 7 bases line up with TRBD1. The CDR3 is 14 residues long. Germline V lookup: CDR1 ENHRY, CDR2 SYGVKD. V trimming: 3 bases; J trimming: 6 bases; junction bases outside the gene matches: 5. The CDR3 spells CAISDRQGINEQFF. In DNA, the CDR3 is TGTGCCATCAGTGACCGACAGGGAATCAATGAGCAGTTCTTC.

This clone was observed a handful of times. The V and J genes are TRBV25-1 and TRBJ2-7, with 8 bases fitting TRBD1. This CDR3 is built from 16 residues. V trimming: 4 bases; J trimming: 0 bases; junction bases outside the gene matches: 8. Germline assignment: CDR1 MGHDK and CDR2 SYGVNS. CDR3 loop: CASSAIAGTGSYEQYF. Here the CDR3 DNA reads TGTGCCAGCAGTGCCATAGCCGGGACAGGCTCCTACGAGCAGTACTTC.

A few counts support this clone. This sequence joins TRBV7-9 and TRBJ2-3; no definite D call. The V gene lost 0 bases and the J gene lost 5 bases, with 6 bases spanning the gap. Germline V gives CDR1 SEHNR, CDR2 FQNEAQ (reference sequence). CDR3 length: 13 amino acids. The CDR3 DNA sequence: TGTGCCAGCAGCTTAGCAATGGTAGATACGCAGTATTTT. Translating gives CASSLAMVDTQYF. The full variable domain, completed using reference TRBV7-9 and TRBJ2-3, is DTGVSQNPRHKITKRGQNVTFRCDPISEHNRLYWYRQTLGQGPEFLTYFQNEAQLEKSRLLSDRFSAERPKGSFSTLEIQRTEQGDSAMYLCASSLAMVDTQYFGPGTRLTVL.

This chain uses TRBV9 with TRBJ2-3; TRBD2 aligns across 15 bases. With V trimmed by 5 bases and J by 3 bases, 10 bases remained unmatched. This CDR3 comprises 18 residues. Germline CDR1 and CDR2: SGDLS and YYNGEE. DNA of the CDR3: TGTGCCAGCAGTTTAACCAGGACTAGCGGGGGGGCAACAGATACGCAGTATTTT. Translated, it gives CASSLTRTSGGATDTQYF.

This clone was observed a few times. The V gene is TRBV5-1, the J gene TRBJ1-1, with D perhaps matching TRBD1 (5 bases). Germline lookup yields CDR1 SGHRS and CDR2 YFSETQ. Trimming removed 2 bases at V and 4 bases at J, with 9 bases between. The CDR3 consists of 13 residues. The CDR3 DNA follows: TGCGCCAGCAGCTTATATGGGGGCACTGAAGCTTTCTTT. It is translated as CASSLYGGTEAFF.

The V call is TRBV10-1, the J call TRBJ2-1, with 12 bases aligning to TRBD2. V lost 0 bases, J lost 4 bases, and 10 bases stayed unmatched. CDR1 WNHNN and CDR2 SYGVQD come from the germline V gene (reference sequence). There are 19 residues in the CDR3. CDR3 protein: CASSESIRLAGVEYNEQFF. The CDR3 nucleotides read TGCGCCAGCAGTGAGTCTATCCGACTAGCGGGAGTGGAATACAATGAGCAGTTCTTC.

The V call is TRBV4-2, the J call TRBJ2-2, with no clear D. Per the germline V gene, CDR1 is LGHNA and CDR2 is YNFKEQ. The CDR3 totals 18 residues. V lost 1 base and J 2 bases, leaving 17 bases between the germline ends. Here the CDR3 reads CASSQGRATLSNTGELFF. DNA for the CDR3: TGTGCCAGCAGCCAAGGACGAGCCACGCTGTCCAACACCGGGGAGCTGTTTTTT.

The V gene is TRBV7-6, the J gene TRBJ2-7; 9 positions agree with TRBD1. The CDR3 runs to 14 residues. CDR1 SGHVS and CDR2 FNYEAQ come from the germline V gene. With 4 bases clipped from V and 3 bases from J, the junction kept 4 bases outside the gene matches. This CDR3 reads CASSSDRGYYEQYF. The CDR3 coding sequence is TGTGCCAGCAGCTCAGACAGGGGGTACTACGAGCAGTACTTC.

This chain joins TRBV29-1 and TRBJ1-1; the D is unclear. The CDR3 is 12 amino acids. Germline CDR1 and CDR2: SQVTM and ANQGSEA. Between the trimmed V and J ends, which lost 4 bases and 1 base, there was a span of 7 bases. The CDR3 DNA is TGCAGCGTTGTCCGATCGAACACTGAAGCTTTCTTT. This sequence encodes CSVVRSNTEAFF.

The V gene is TRBV19, the J gene TRBJ1-1; tentative D call: TRBD1 (5 bases). Deletions cut 8 bases from V and 1 base from J, with 8 bases between. This CDR3 region has 12 residues. Germline CDR1 LNHDA, CDR2 SQIVND (reference sequence). The CDR3: CASGHGNTEAFF. The CDR3 nucleotides read TGTGCCAGTGGACACGGGAACACTGAAGCTTTCTTT.

The chain is built from TRBV4-1 and TRBJ2-7; the match to TRBD1 covers 9 bases. The ends lost 2 bases at V and 6 bases at J; junction bases unmatched: 2. CDR1 is MGHRA and CDR2 is YSYEKL in the germline V gene. This CDR3 region has 13 residues. CDR3 in DNA: TGCGCCAGCAGCCAACTGGACAGGGGCGAGCAGTACTTC. Protein sequence: CASSQLDRGEQYF.

In its sample, this clone was seen once. The J gene is TRBJ1-6, the V gene TRBV5-1, with a weak D call TRBD1 (6 bases). The V end was cut by 1 base, the J end by 8 bases, with 13 bases between. This CDR3 contains 15 residues. The V gene's germline CDR1 is SGHRS and CDR2 YFSETQ. DNA of the CDR3: TGCGCCAGCAGCTTGCTCCCGGGGGCAGATTCACCCCTCCACTTT. The encoded protein is CASSLLPGADSPLHF. The variable domain in full, with the rest retrieved from reference TRBV5-1 and TRBJ1-6, is KAGVTQTPRYLIKTRGQQVTLSCSPISGHRSVSWYQQTPGQGLQFLFEYFSETQRNKGNFPGRFSGRQFSNSRSEMNVSTLELGDSALYLCASSLLPGADSPLHFGNGTRLTVT.

The rearrangement links TRBV28 to TRBJ2-7, with unresolved D. V was pared by 6 bases and J by 2 bases, with 14 bases between. This CDR3 spans 14 amino acids. CDR1 and CDR2 (germline): MDHEN, SYDVKM. The CDR3 is CASRVAGLAYEQYF. The CDR3 bases are TGTGCCAGCAGAGTGGCTGGCCTTGCCTACGAGCAGTACTTC.

This clone has a single count. Here the CDR3 DNA reads TGCGCCAGCAGCCAAGAGGGACAGGGGGCTTCCAATGAGCAGTTCTTC. This sequence encodes CASSQEGQGASNEQFF. The rearrangement uses TRBV4-1 and TRBJ2-1; 12 nucleotides align to TRBD1. Germline lookup yields CDR1 MGHRA and CDR2 YSYEKL. Germline trimming cut 0 bases from V and 6 bases from J; bases unmatched to any gene: 3. This CDR3 region has 16 residues.

This chain uses TRBV12-2 with TRBJ2-2; the table's TRBD2 call for D was not verified on the DNA. TRBV12-2 is a listed pseudogene. This CDR3 region has 16 residues. CDR3 sequence reads: CASRLAWREDTGELFF. The CDR3 region has the DNA TGTGCAAGTCGCTTAGCCTGGCGGGAGGACACCGGGGAGCTGTTTTTT.

The rearrangement joins TRBV4-1 to TRBJ2-7; D ambiguous. The CDR3 loop spans 13 amino acids. CDR1 and CDR2 (germline): MGHRA, YSYEKL. The V gene lost 2 bases and the J gene lost 4 bases, with 9 bases spanning the gap. CDR3 DNA: TGCGCCAGCAGCCAACCCCTTGGGTACGAGCAGTACTTC. Protein product: CASSQPLGYEQYF.

This chain connects TRBV7-6 to TRBJ2-2; D possibly corresponds to TRBD2 (6 bases). The germline V gene has CDR1 SGHVS and CDR2 FNYEAQ. The V gene lost 1 base and the J gene lost 5 bases, with 11 bases spanning the gap. The CDR3 spans 15 residues. CDR3 coding DNA: TGTGCCAGCAGCTTAGGGTTAGCGGAAACCGGGGAGCTGTTTTTT. Protein: CASSLGLAETGELFF.

V is TRBV28 and J is TRBJ2-7; D is unresolved. This CDR3 region has 16 residues. In germline, CDR1 is MDHEN, CDR2 SYDVKM. Deletions cut 3 bases from V and 1 base from J, with 16 bases between. The CDR3: CASSLIFSTPSYEQYF. The CDR3 coding sequence is TGTGCCAGCAGTTTGATTTTCTCTACCCCATCCTACGAGCAGTACTTC. Combining the CDR3 with reference TRBV28 and TRBJ2-7 gives the whole variable domain DVKVTQSSRYLVKRTGEKVFLECVQDMDHENMFWYRQDPGLGLRLIYFSYDVKMKEKGDIPEGYSVSREKKERFSLILESASTNQTSMYLCASSLIFSTPSYEQYFGPGTRLTVT.

V is TRBV10-3 and J is TRBJ1-1; perhaps TRBD1 as D (5 bases). The V and J ends lost 6 bases and 0 bases respectively, with 11 bases between them. CDR3 size: 14 residues. Germline CDR1 reads ENHRY; CDR2 reads SYGVKD. CDR3 residues: CAIRETAMNTEAFF. In DNA form, the CDR3 reads TGTGCCATCAGGGAGACAGCTATGAACACTGAAGCTTTCTTT.

This clone has a handful of counts. This chain connects TRBV18 to TRBJ2-7; TRBD1 aligns across 9 bases. Germline-derived CDR1 and CDR2 are KGHSH and LQKENI. Unmatched junction bases numbered 6, after V lost 5 bases and J lost 4 bases. This CDR3 comprises 14 residues. In DNA, the CDR3 is TGTGCCAGCTCAGCCGGGACAGGGACTTACGAGCAGTACTTC. Its protein is CASSAGTGTYEQYF.

The V and J genes are TRBV28 and TRBJ2-1; 10 nucleotides line up with TRBD2. The germline CDR1 and CDR2 sequences are MDHEN and SYDVKM. The CDR3 sequence is 14 residues long. Trimming at V came to 2 bases and at J to 10 bases, leaving 5 bases not matched to a gene. CDR3 sequence: CASSLTELAGEQFF. The CDR3 DNA reads TGTGCCAGCAGTTTAACAGAACTAGCGGGGGAGCAGTTCTTC.